This T cell receptor (beta chain) was observed in a study of T cells in Graves' hyperthyroidism and ophthalmopathy. Whole-study results and caveats: In validation, the model predicted ophthalmopathy. These predictions came a median about 6.5 months before onset. A model using 13 V-J features told ophthalmopathy apart from stable hyperthyroidism. Researchers found most expanded thyroid clonotypes above 0.001 in blood as well.

The germline V and J ends were trimmed by 5 bases and 2 bases, with 10 bases remaining between them. The CDR3 sequence is 14 residues long. Germline loops: CDR1 SEHNR, CDR2 FQNEAQ (reference sequence). RNA transcripts provided the source from which TCR beta CDR3 regions were amplified. First-round RT-PCR targeting the TCR CDR3 was performed with the HTBI primer set. Each CDR3 protein gets one entry after TCRdb re-called the multiplex PCR reads with MiXCR. The table includes hundreds of thousands of distinct CDR3 sequences, over 40% detected once. This clonotype showed up many times. The antigen is unknown.

The sequence was obtained from an adult man with Graves' disease, either hyperthyroidism or ophthalmopathy (not recorded which). Sequenced: peripheral blood or thyroid tissue (not recorded which). The chain carries TRBV7-9 and TRBJ1-5; no firm D call. This CDR3 reads CASSRTEGNQPQHF. The CDR3 DNA reads TGTGCCAGCAGCCGTACCGAAGGCAATCAGCCCCAGCATTTT. Using reference TRBV7-9 and TRBJ1-5 for the parts outside the CDR3, the full variable domain is DTGVSQNPRHKITKRGQNVTFRCDPISEHNRLYWYRQTLGQGPEFLTYFQNEAQLEKSRLLSDRFSAERPKGSFSTLEIQRTEQGDSAMYLCASSRTEGNQPQHFGDGTRLSIL.